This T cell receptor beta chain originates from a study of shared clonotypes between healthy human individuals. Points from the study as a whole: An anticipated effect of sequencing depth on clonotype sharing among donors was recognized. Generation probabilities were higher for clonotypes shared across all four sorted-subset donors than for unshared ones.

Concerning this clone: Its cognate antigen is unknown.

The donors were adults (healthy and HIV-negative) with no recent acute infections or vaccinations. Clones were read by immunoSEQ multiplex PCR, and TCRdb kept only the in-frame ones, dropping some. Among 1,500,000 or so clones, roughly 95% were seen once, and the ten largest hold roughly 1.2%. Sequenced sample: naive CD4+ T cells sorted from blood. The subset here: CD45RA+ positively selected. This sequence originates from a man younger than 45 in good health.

The CDR3 reads CAISGGDGRARAGTDTQYF. The DNA for the CDR3 is TGTGCCATCAGTGGAGGGGATGGGAGGGCGCGGGCTGGCACAGATACGCAGTATTTT. The chain links TRBV10-3 to TRBJ2-3, with TRBD2 identical over 7 bases. Germline CDR1 reads ENHRY; CDR2 reads SYGVKD. With V trimmed by 4 bases and J by 1 base, 17 bases remained unmatched. The CDR3 length is 19 residues.